The clone carrying this T cell receptor beta chain was counted between two and nine times. Its specificity is not known. TCRdb independently ran MiXCR on the RT-PCR reads; one entry per CDR3 protein. The sample records over 150,000 distinct CDR3 sequences, around a tenth being singletons. This sample was included in a study of response to subunit inactivated influenza vaccine. Study conclusions and caveats: Each seasonal flu vaccination may recruit only limited new T cells, authors suggested.

The CDR3 consists of 13 residues. Looked up from germline, CDR1 is MNHNY and CDR2 is SVGAGI (reference sequence). V shed 4 bases and J shed 2 bases, with 7 bases lying between them. V gene TRBV6-6 combines with J gene TRBJ2-3; D unclear. The material sequenced was non-naive T cells sorted from PBMCs, taken on the day of vaccination. The sequence was collected from a man aged 50 to 60 who received an inactivated influenza vaccine. This CDR3 reads CASSFRFTDTQYF. CDR3 coding DNA: TGTGCCAGCAGTTTCCGGTTCACAGATACGCAGTATTTT.